Here is one T cell receptor beta chain with its context. The data derive from a study of early T cells in non-severe SARS-CoV-2 infection. Overall study: Chains from this unsorted whole-blood bulk RNA could not be paired.

V was clipped by 6 bases and J by 4 bases, with 13 bases between them. The CDR3 is 13 amino acids. Germline assignment: CDR1 SNHLY and CDR2 FYNNEI. TCRdb independently ran MiXCR on the 5' RACE reads; one entry per CDR3 protein. The sample has 70,000 to 90,000 distinct CDR3 sequences; 10% are singletons. Specimen: whole blood, collected at baseline. V is TRBV2 and J is TRBJ2-7, with D tentatively TRBD2 (5 bases). The sequence was obtained from an adult who was a healthcare worker with PCR-confirmed SARS-CoV-2 infection or an uninfected control (not recorded which). CDR3 in DNA: TGTGCCAGCAGCGGAGGCCTCGGATACGAGCAGTACTTC. It codes for CASSGGLGYEQYF.